Listed below are T cell receptor beta chains from one sample, sequenced in a study of cytomegalovirus exposure and HLA in healthy donors. Generated by immunoSEQ multiplex PCR, the TCRdb table keeps only in-frame clones and is missing some. In the table there are some 85,000 clones, about four fifths of which are singletons. The sequencing input was PBMCs. Receptor source: a man younger than 35 in good health and CMV-seropositive. Each CDR3 is given with its conserved first and last residue. A D gene is named only where the DNA matches it firmly. The size field is filled for only some rows; it gives once, few, many or a size class.

TRBV5-6	TRBJ1-1	-	-	TGTGCCAGCAGCCCACATCTGACAGATGAAGCTTTCTTT	CASSPHLTDEAFF
TRBV28	TRBJ2-1	-	-	TGTGCCAGCAGTTTAATTGCAGGGTTGAATGAGCAGTTCTTC	CASSLIAGLNEQFF
TRBV10-3	TRBJ1-2	-	TRBD1	TGTGCCATGGGGACAGGGACGGTGGGTGACTATGGCTACACCTTT	CAMGTGTVGDYGYTF
TRBV19	TRBJ2-1	-	-	TGTGCCAGTAGTATAGGACAGTCGGGGCAGTTCTTC	CASSIGQSGQFF
TRBV28	TRBJ1-2	-	-	TGTGCCAGCAGTGAACGACATGGCTATGGCTACACCTTC	CASSERHGYGYTF
TRBV6-4	TRBJ2-2	-	-	TGTGCCAGCAGTGATACGCACGGGACCGGGGAGCTGTTTTTT	CASSDTHGTGELFF
TRBV6-5	TRBJ2-3	-	-	TGTGCCAGCTCCGGGAGCCTAAGCACAGATACGCAGTATTTT	CASSGSLSTDTQYF
TRBV2	TRBJ2-3	-	-	TGTGCCAGCGGGACAATTGGTAACTCTAAGGCAGATACGCAGTATTTT	CASGTIGNSKADTQYF
TRBV7-2	TRBJ1-2	few	TRBD1	TGTGCCAGCAGCCACGACAGGGTCTATGGCTACACCTTC	CASSHDRVYGYTF
TRBV5-8	TRBJ2-2	-	-	TGTGCCAGCAGGACCTCCCGCAGGCAGCTCCCTTTGAACACCGGGGAGCTGTTTTTT	CASRTSRRQLPLNTGELFF
TRBV2	TRBJ2-1	-	TRBD1	TGTGCCAGCAGTGGGGACAGACTGTTCTTC	CASSGDRLFF